This T cell receptor beta chain was documented in a study of blood T cells in healthy people across ages. Primers used in a second PCR of about 6 to 11 cycles were a sample-barcoded 5' primer and a J-beta primer mix. In TCRdb, the 5' RACE reads were re-called with MiXCR into one record per CDR3 protein. The repertoire consists of hundreds of thousands of distinct CDR3 sequences, with 36% occurring once and the leading ten covering over 10%. The CDR3 has 12 amino acids. CDR1 SEHNR and CDR2 FQNEAQ come from the germline V gene (reference sequence). The chain couples TRBV7-9 to TRBJ2-1; a weak D match, TRBD1 (7 bases). This receptor was obtained from a young man in good health. The sequenced material came from blood. This chain's CDR3 is CVGGGPYNEQFF. In nucleotides, the CDR3 is TGTGTCGGAGGGGGCCCTTACAATGAGCAGTTCTTC.